A selection of T cell receptor beta chains follows, all from one sample in a study of Graves' ophthalmopathy and Graves' hyperthyroidism. TCRdb analysed the multiplex PCR reads with MiXCR anew, one entry per CDR3 protein. The sample holds around 470,000 distinct CDR3 sequences, approximately 15% seen once. Specimen: blood. The receptors originated from a woman younger than 45 with Graves' ophthalmopathy. Both conserved end residues are trimmed from each CDR3.

V gene	J gene	CDR3 protein
TRBV27	TRBJ2-7	ASSLWGEEQY
TRBV19	TRBJ2-4	ASSMAGQGKNIQY
TRBV29-1	TRBJ1-5	SVSLGGNQPQH
TRBV19	TRBJ1-3	ASSINGDSGNTIY
TRBV24-1	TRBJ2-2	ATASSHTGELF
TRBV19	TRBJ2-2	ASRPTSGNTGELF
TRBV20-1	TRBJ1-1	SAYNTEAF
TRBV12-3/TRBV12-4	TRBJ1-5	ASRSGGIQQPQH
TRBV27	TRBJ1-2	ASSFTGSRGYT
TRBV2	TRBJ2-2	ASSVLGTPTRELF
TRBV20-1	TRBJ2-2	SARAGTSGSWRTGELF
TRBV6-5	TRBJ1-2	ASTDTPIYGYT
TRBV29-1	TRBJ1-1	SVGTDRVTEAF
TRBV12-3/TRBV12-4	TRBJ1-2	ASSFGDYGYT
TRBV28	TRBJ2-2	ATSTGAHTGELF